Included here is one T cell receptor beta chain sequence, with context. Its antigen is unknown. The CDR3 is 16 amino acids. V trimming: 4 bases; J trimming: 7 bases; junction bases outside the gene matches: 7. CDR1 is SNHLY, CDR2 FYNNEI, per germline. This record comes from a study of T cell repertoires in cytomegalovirus infection. Findings and limits, study-wide: Dominating the ex vivo response were TCR beta clonotypes that were CMV-specific and HLA-C-restricted. The cumulative frequency of public TCR beta families identified carriers of CMV plus the relevant HLA.

TCRdb passed the reads through MiXCR, listing each CDR3 protein once. Here the sample spans about 900,000 distinct CDR3 sequences, about a third being singletons. The rearrangement links TRBV2 to TRBJ2-1; 13 bases align to TRBD2. The sequence was obtained from a human donor in good health (CMV status not recorded). Some clones in this sample may be carry-over from other donors' samples. This specimen was cultured CD8+ T cells from PBMCs, taken from culture after CMV antigen stimulation. Written as DNA, the CDR3 is TGTGCCAGCAGTGGGACTAGCGGGGGATTACTTAATGAGCAGTTCTTC. Its protein is CASSGTSGGLLNEQFF.